These 28 T cell receptor beta chains originate from one sample sequenced in a study of PD-L1 blockade in urothelial cancer (TCRdb year 2017). The sample's time point label, in plain terms: pretreatment peripheral blood. Library generation was performed with the immunoSEQ multiplex PCR assay. Imported from immuneACCESS, the table was reduced by TCRdb to in-frame sequences with V and J called. These copies leave out some clones; in studies compared against another copy, an unresolved V gene accounts for under half, and the cause of the remainder is not known. For this sample the table gives around 100,000 clones, of which over 75% were detected only once. Together, the top ten hold 1.5% to 2% of the sample. Sequenced material: PBMCs, taken around atezolizumab (anti-PD-L1) treatment. The receptors stem from a man in his sixties with urothelial cancer.

The chain uses TRBV10-3 and TRBJ2-7; D might be TRBD2 (5 bases). CDR1 ENHRY and CDR2 SYGVKD come from the germline V gene. Trimming removed 10 bases from V and 4 bases from J, with 11 bases in between. This CDR3 region has 11 residues. In nucleotides, the CDR3 is TGTGCCACCAGGACTCTATACGAGCAGTACTTC. Encoded protein: CATRTLYEQYF.

This chain joins TRBV5-1 and TRBJ1-2; 11 bases fit TRBD1. Germline CDR1 SGHRS, CDR2 YFSETQ. This CDR3 contains 16 residues. V lost 4 bases, J lost 4 bases, and 9 bases stayed unmatched. The CDR3 sequence: CASSGRTGGEGYGYTF. CDR3 nucleotide sequence: TGCGCCAGCAGCGGGAGGACAGGGGGCGAAGGCTATGGCTACACCTTC.

The chain joins TRBV5-1 to TRBJ2-7, with 7 nucleotides matching TRBD1. The CDR3 is 15 residues long. With 4 bases clipped from V and 0 bases from J, the junction kept 7 bases outside the gene matches. The germline V gene has CDR1 SGHRS and CDR2 YFSETQ. The DNA of the CDR3 is TGCGCCAGCAGCCCGGGGACAGCGAGCTCCTACGAGCAGTACTTC. It specifies CASSPGTASSYEQYF.

CDR3 sequence reads: CASSIRTGQAYEQYF. The CDR3 bases are TGTGCCAGCAGTATCCGGACAGGACAAGCGTACGAGCAGTACTTC. The chain uses TRBV27 and TRBJ2-7, with 7 bases fitting TRBD1. Germline-derived CDR1 and CDR2 are MNHEY and SMNVEV (reference sequence). The CDR3 contains 15 residues. Trimming at V came to 5 bases and at J to 4 bases, leaving 11 bases not matched to a gene.

The chain carries TRBV7-3 and TRBJ2-3, with 12 bases lining up with TRBD2. The germline V gene has CDR1 SGHTA and CDR2 FQGTGA. This CDR3 has 15 residues. V lost 8 bases to trimming and J lost 2 bases; unmatched junction nucleotides: 5. CDR3: CASSLAGGNTDTQYF. The CDR3 DNA follows: TGTGCCAGCTCCCTAGCGGGAGGGAACACAGATACGCAGTATTTT.

The chain carries TRBV27 and TRBJ2-5; D is possibly TRBD2 (7 bases). Trimming took off 5 bases at V and 7 bases at J, with 17 bases between the two ends. Germline V gene sequence: CDR1 MNHEY, CDR2 SMNVEV (reference sequence). The CDR3 contains 14 residues. The CDR3 here is CASSPRGALRTQYF. The CDR3 DNA reads as TGTGCCAGCAGTCCCCGGGGGGCTCTGAGGACCCAGTACTTC.

J is TRBJ2-5 and V is TRBV9; TRBD1 matches at 7 bases. The CDR3 contains 15 residues. Trimming at V came to 2 bases and at J to 1 base, leaving 5 bases not matched to a gene. Germline loops: CDR1 SGDLS, CDR2 YYNGEE. CDR3 protein: CASSVTGDLQETQYF. The CDR3 DNA reads as TGTGCCAGCAGCGTCACAGGGGACCTCCAAGAGACCCAGTACTTC.

As to this clone: Because the CDR3's place on the DNA is in doubt, the DNA is left out and the CDR3 is given as listed by TCRdb. This chain uses TRBV28 with TRBJ1-4. Germline CDR1 MDHEN, CDR2 SYDVKM. The CDR3 region is 14 residues in length, termini included. The chain's CDR3 is CASSPPSGAENCFF.

J is TRBJ2-7 and V is TRBV10-3; perhaps TRBD1 as D (6 bases). V dropped 0 bases and J dropped 3 bases, with 9 bases sitting between them. This CDR3 is 14 amino acids long. The germline V gene encodes CDR1 ENHRY and CDR2 SYGVKD. CDR3 region: CAISESRDNYEQYF. In DNA form, the CDR3 reads TGTGCCATCAGTGAGTCCCGGGACAACTACGAGCAGTACTTC.

V gene TRBV5-6 combines with J gene TRBJ1-5; D not certain. Per germline, CDR1 SGHDT and CDR2 YYEEEE. Between the trimmed V and J ends, which lost 1 base and 6 bases, there was a span of 14 bases. The CDR3 is made up of 15 amino acids. In DNA, the CDR3 is TGTGCCAGCAGCTTGAGTGAATCTGGACTTCAGCCCCAGCATTTT. Translation gives CASSLSESGLQPQHF.

V gene TRBV4-3 combines with J gene TRBJ1-5; D is ambiguous. The germline V gene encodes CDR1 LGHNA and CDR2 YSLEER. The CDR3 is 14 residues long. V was pared by 0 bases and J by 5 bases, with 8 bases between. CDR3 sequence reads: CASSQDDRDQPQHF. The CDR3 bases are TGCGCCAGCAGCCAAGATGACCGGGATCAGCCCCAGCATTTT.

The chain is built from TRBV28 and TRBJ2-2; TRBD1 matches at 7 bases. J lost 4 bases, V lost 6 bases, and 11 bases had no gene match. The length of the CDR3 is 16 residues. The germline V gene encodes CDR1 MDHEN and CDR2 SYDVKM. CDR3: CASSSITGAATGELFF. The DNA of the CDR3 is TGTGCCAGCAGCTCAATCACAGGGGCTGCCACCGGGGAGCTGTTTTTT. Full variable domain (outside the CDR3, taken from reference TRBV28 and TRBJ2-2): DVKVTQSSRYLVKRTGEKVFLECVQDMDHENMFWYRQDPGLGLRLIYFSYDVKMKEKGDIPEGYSVSREKKERFSLILESASTNQTSMYLCASSSITGAATGELFFGEGSRLTVL.

This clone occurred once. The chain carries TRBV5-1 and TRBJ1-2, with TRBD1 identical over 7 bases. Losses at the gene ends were 4 bases for V and 0 bases for J; bases not matched to a gene: 6. This CDR3 comprises 15 residues. The germline V gene has CDR1 SGHRS and CDR2 YFSETQ. CDR3 in amino acids: CASSRPDRSNYGYTF. In DNA, the CDR3 is TGCGCCAGCAGCCGCCCGGACAGGTCTAACTATGGCTACACCTTC.

This chain joins TRBV29-1 and TRBJ2-2; 8 bases are a match to TRBD1. The CDR3 is made up of 12 amino acids. CDR1 SQVTM and CDR2 ANQGSEA come from the germline V gene. The trim removed 7 bases at V and 7 bases at J, leaving 5 bases unmatched. The DNA for the CDR3 is TGCAGCGCGGACAGGGCGGACGGGGAGCTGTTTTTT. This translates into CSADRADGELFF.

This clone was seen more than once but under ten times. The rearrangement uses TRBV11-2 and TRBJ1-1, with a weak D call TRBD1 (5 bases). V lost 1 base and J 5 bases, leaving 8 bases between the germline ends. The CDR3 is made up of 13 amino acids. The germline gives CDR1 SGHAT, CDR2 FQNNGV. The CDR3 region has the DNA TGTGCCAGCAGCTTAGTGGAGGGGACTGAAGCTTTCTTT. Amino acid sequence: CASSLVEGTEAFF.

The chain links TRBV4-2 to TRBJ2-2; tentative D call: TRBD2 (6 bases). Germline V gene lookup returns CDR1 LGHNA and CDR2 YNFKEQ. With 0 bases removed from V and 1 base from J, the gap between germline ends came to 12 bases. This CDR3 spans 17 amino acids. CDR3 region: CASSQEGGRGNTGELFF. CDR3 in DNA: TGTGCCAGCAGCCAAGAGGGCGGGCGGGGGAACACCGGGGAGCTGTTTTTT.

J is TRBJ1-5 and V is TRBV28, with D uncertain. Trimming removed 5 bases from V and 4 bases from J, with 15 bases in between. CDR3 size: 15 residues. The V gene's germline CDR1 is MDHEN and CDR2 SYDVKM. CDR3 loop: CASSPGSRGNQPQHF. In DNA form, the CDR3 reads TGTGCCAGCAGTCCCGGGTCCCGAGGGAATCAGCCCCAGCATTTT.

J is TRBJ1-2 and V is TRBV6-5; 9 positions match TRBD1. J lost 7 bases, V lost 5 bases, and 8 bases had no gene match. This CDR3 comprises 14 residues. The germline gives CDR1 MNHEY, CDR2 SVGAGI. This CDR3 reads CASSKDRGDSGYTF. CDR3 nucleotide sequence: TGTGCCAGCAGTAAGGACAGGGGAGACTCTGGCTACACCTTC.

V and J are TRBV5-6 and TRBJ2-4; 9 nucleotides line up with TRBD1. CDR1 is SGHDT and CDR2 is YYEEEE in the germline V gene. The trim removed 0 bases at V and 9 bases at J, leaving 7 bases unmatched. The CDR3 totals 15 residues. This chain's CDR3 is CASSLAGTGLGIQYF. CDR3 nucleotide sequence: TGTGCCAGCAGCTTGGCCGGGACAGGGCTAGGCATTCAGTACTTC.

CDR3 bases: TGTGCCAGTAGTTCGAGACTGTTTGAAAAACTGTTTTTT. Encoded protein: CASSSRLFEKLFF. The gene calls are TRBV19 and TRBJ1-4; no reliable D call. Germline values: CDR1 LNHDA, CDR2 SQIVND (reference sequence). The CDR3 is 13 residues long. V was clipped by 5 bases and J by 7 bases, with 11 bases between them.

This clone was seen a few times. This chain links TRBV6-5 with TRBJ2-5; TRBD2 is a possible D gene (5 bases). Germline assignment: CDR1 MNHEY and CDR2 SVGAGI. V shed 2 bases and J shed 5 bases, with 12 bases lying between them. The CDR3 spans 14 residues. CDR3 amino acids: CASSYVRGLETQYF. The CDR3 coding sequence is TGTGCCAGCAGTTACGTTAGAGGGTTGGAGACCCAGTACTTC.

The rearrangement joins TRBV19 to TRBJ2-1; perhaps TRBD2 as D (5 bases). CDR3 length equals 13 residues. Germline loops: CDR1 LNHDA, CDR2 SQIVND (reference sequence). V shed 1 base and J shed 5 bases, with 6 bases lying between them. CDR3 protein: CASSIVLDNEQFF. As DNA, the CDR3 is TGTGCCAGTAGTATAGTACTAGACAATGAGCAGTTCTTC.

The chain carries TRBV4-1 and TRBJ2-1, with D unresolved. The CDR3 is made up of 14 amino acids. V lost 0 bases and J 4 bases, leaving 7 bases between the germline ends. Germline CDR1 reads MGHRA; CDR2 reads YSYEKL. The CDR3 spells CASSQENSYNEQFF. The CDR3, as DNA: TGCGCCAGCAGCCAAGAAAACAGTTACAATGAGCAGTTCTTC.

The chain has TRBV29-1 and TRBJ1-2; D remains ambiguous. Germline CDR1 is SQVTM and CDR2 is ANQGSEA. Trimming took off 4 bases at V and 5 bases at J, with 8 bases between the two ends. The CDR3 is 11 residues long. The CDR3 region has the DNA TGCAGCGTTGTCCCACAATATGGCTACACCTTC. This sequence encodes CSVVPQYGYTF.

This chain connects TRBV7-2 to TRBJ1-2; D is undetermined. This CDR3 comprises 15 residues. The ends were cut back, 5 bases at V and 6 bases at J, with 19 bases in the middle. Germline CDR1 is SGHTA and CDR2 is FQGNSA. CDR3 sequence reads: CASSPYTFPEDGYTF. CDR3 DNA: TGTGCCAGCAGCCCTTACACATTCCCCGAGGATGGCTACACCTTC. Complete variable domain (other parts from reference TRBV7-2 and TRBJ1-2): GAGVSQSPSNKVTEKGKDVELRCDPISGHTALYWYRQSLGQGLEFLIYFQGNSAPDKSGLPSDRFSAERTGGSVSTLTIQRTQQEDSAVYLCASSPYTFPEDGYTFGSGTRLTVV.

V is TRBV19 and J is TRBJ2-1; D is ambiguous. The CDR3 runs to 16 residues. Trimming shortened V by 1 base and J by 3 bases, and 13 bases separated the two germline ends. Looked up from germline, CDR1 is LNHDA and CDR2 is SQIVND (reference sequence). The CDR3 nucleotides read TGTGCCAGTAGTATAGCCTCTCTTAAAAACTACAATGAGCAGTTCTTC. Its translation is CASSIASLKNYNEQFF.

The rearrangement uses TRBV7-9 and TRBJ2-3; 9 nucleotides line up with TRBD2. The length of the CDR3 is 16 residues. Looked up from germline, CDR1 is SEHNR and CDR2 is FQNEAQ (reference sequence). The V and J ends lost 7 bases and 6 bases, in that order; junction bases with no gene match: 14. CDR3 coding DNA: TGTGCCAGCATCGGCTTCGGCGGGAGGGCCAGCGATACGCAGTATTTT. Translated: CASIGFGGRASDTQYF.

This chain uses TRBV9 with TRBJ2-5; TRBD1 aligns across 10 bases. Trimming cost V 0 bases and J 5 bases; bases outside gene matches: 7. This CDR3 has 16 residues. Germline V lookup: CDR1 SGDLS, CDR2 YYNGEE. As DNA, the CDR3 is TGTGCCAGCAGCGTAGCATCGGGACAGGGGTGGGAGACCCAGTACTTC. Protein sequence: CASSVASGQGWETQYF.